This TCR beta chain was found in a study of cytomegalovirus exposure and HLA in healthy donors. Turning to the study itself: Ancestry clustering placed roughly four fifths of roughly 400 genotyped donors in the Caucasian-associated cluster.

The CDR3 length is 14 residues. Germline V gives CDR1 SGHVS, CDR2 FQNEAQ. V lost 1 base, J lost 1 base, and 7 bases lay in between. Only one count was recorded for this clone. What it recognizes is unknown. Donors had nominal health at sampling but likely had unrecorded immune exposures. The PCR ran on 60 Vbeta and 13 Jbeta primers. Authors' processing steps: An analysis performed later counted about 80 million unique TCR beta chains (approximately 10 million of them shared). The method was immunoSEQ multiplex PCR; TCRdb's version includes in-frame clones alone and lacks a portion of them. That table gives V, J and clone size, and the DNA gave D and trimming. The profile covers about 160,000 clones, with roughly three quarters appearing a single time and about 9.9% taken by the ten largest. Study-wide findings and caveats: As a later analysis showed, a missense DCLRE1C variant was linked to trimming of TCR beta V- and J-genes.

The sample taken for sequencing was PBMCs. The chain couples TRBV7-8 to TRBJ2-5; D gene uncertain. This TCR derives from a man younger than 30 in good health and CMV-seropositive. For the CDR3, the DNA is TGTGCCAGCAGCTTAGGCGTCGGCCAAGAGACCCAGTACTTC. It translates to CASSLGVGQETQYF.